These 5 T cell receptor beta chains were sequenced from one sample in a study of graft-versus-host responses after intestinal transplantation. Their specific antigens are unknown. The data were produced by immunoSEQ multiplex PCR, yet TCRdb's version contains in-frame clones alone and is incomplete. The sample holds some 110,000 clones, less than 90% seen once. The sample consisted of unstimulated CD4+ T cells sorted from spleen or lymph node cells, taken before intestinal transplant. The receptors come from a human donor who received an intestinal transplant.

The CDR3 is CASAGRASYEQYF. The CDR3 DNA reads as TGTGCCAGCGCTGGGCGAGCATCCTACGAGCAGTACTTC. This chain links TRBV6-5 with TRBJ2-7, with D unresolved. V was cut by 8 bases and J by 1 base, with 12 bases left in between. The CDR3 has 13 residues. Germline assignment: CDR1 MNHEY and CDR2 SVGAGI.

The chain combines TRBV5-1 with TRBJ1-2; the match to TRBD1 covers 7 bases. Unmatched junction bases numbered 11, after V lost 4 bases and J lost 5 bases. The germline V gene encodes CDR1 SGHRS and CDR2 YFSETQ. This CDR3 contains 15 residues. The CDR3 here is CASSPSSGQTYGYTF. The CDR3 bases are TGCGCCAGCAGCCCGTCTTCGGGACAGACTTATGGCTACACCTTC.

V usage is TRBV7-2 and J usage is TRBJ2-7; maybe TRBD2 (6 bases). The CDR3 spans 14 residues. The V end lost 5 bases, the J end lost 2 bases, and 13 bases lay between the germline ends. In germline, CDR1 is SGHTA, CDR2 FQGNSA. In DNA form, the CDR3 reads TGTGCCAGCAGCAATCAAGCGGGTACCTACGAGCAGTACTTC. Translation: CASSNQAGTYEQYF.

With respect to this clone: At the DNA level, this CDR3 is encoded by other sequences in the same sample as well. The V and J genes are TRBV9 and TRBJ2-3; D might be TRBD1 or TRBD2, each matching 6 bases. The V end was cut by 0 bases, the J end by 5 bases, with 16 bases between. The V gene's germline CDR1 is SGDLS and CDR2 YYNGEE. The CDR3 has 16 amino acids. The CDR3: CASSVDIGGRGDTQYF. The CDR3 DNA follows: TGTGCCAGCAGCGTAGATATAGGGGGGCGGGGAGATACGCAGTATTTT.

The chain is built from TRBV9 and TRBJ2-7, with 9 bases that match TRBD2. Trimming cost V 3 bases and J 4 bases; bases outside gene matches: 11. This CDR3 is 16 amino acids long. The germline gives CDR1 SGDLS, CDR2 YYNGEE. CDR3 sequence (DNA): TGTGCCAGCAGCGCCCTGTTCCTAGCGGGACGGTACGAGCAGTACTTC. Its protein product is CASSALFLAGRYEQYF.